This TCR beta chain stems from a study of cytomegalovirus exposure and HLA in healthy donors (dated 2017 in TCRdb). For context, the study as a whole: According to an earlier analysis of 450 to 650 of the donors, about 179 million T cells yielded 117 million unique TCR beta sequences and around 280 Gb of sequence data. Rather than using new phenotypic data, the later analysis identified candidate immune exposures from TCR beta sequences and from how often those sequences occurred across donors. Class I and class II HLA loci were covered by the typing at four-digit resolution. On average, 235,054 unique TCR beta nucleotide sequences were sequenced per donor among 398 genotyped donors of the cohort, with about 17% of those sequences being non-productive. The study aimed to test whether signatures of past pathogen exposure could be identified by cataloging public T cell receptors. All discovery cohort repertoires had been generated on a single sequencing platform. A later analysis re-examined previously published TCR beta repertoires from roughly 720 donors and added high-resolution HLA genotyping to investigate patterns of TCR occurrence. Because of strong linkage in the cohort, roughly five DR-DQ haplotypes were treated as single units for association and clustering. High-throughput TCR immunosequencing, statistical association of individual TCRs with disease status, and machine learning were combined to predict cytomegalovirus infection status. Besides the first cohort of 550 to 750 subjects, a separate validation cohort made up of 90 to 150 different subjects was used. Donor age, sex, ethnicity and CMV serostatus were compiled together with the repertoire data. To decide whether each TCR beta V gene segment behaved as functional or pseudogenic, an earlier analysis of some 600 of the donors relied on high-throughput TCR beta sequencing. The T cell repertoires of 666 subjects were profiled by immunosequencing and related to cytomegalovirus serostatus. Of the roughly 400 genotyped donors, less than 90% were placed in the genetic ancestry cluster associated with self-reported Caucasian donors. Typing coverage varied by locus: about 629-640 donors for A, B, C, DRB1 and DQB1; some 520 for DQA1; more than 600 for DPA1; 450 to 480 for DPB1. An early release covering roughly 640 HLA-typed donors comprised approximately 290 gigabases of sequencing data and 85 million to 100 million unique TCR sequences. A later genetic analysis used genome-wide SNP genotypes for about 65% of the roughly 700 donors, treating that subset as a discovery cohort.

Points on this clone: The antigen it recognizes is unknown.

Study-level results and caveats: Across donors, most TCR sequences were observed very rarely, whereas some public TCRs were present in many individuals. In a later analysis, the rate of TCR association differed among HLA loci, with DRB1 alleles having the most associated TCRs and HLA-C alleles having the fewest. A cluster of highly shared sequence variants was judged likely to represent a technical artifact of the sequencing pipeline. Specific HLA alleles were associated with over 15,000 TCR beta sequences at a false discovery rate of 0.05 in a later analysis. In a later analysis, most CMV-associated TCR beta chains were found to appear HLA-restricted, with HLA associations seemingly driven largely by CMV exposure. The classifier was reported to diagnose cytomegalovirus status with high specificity and sensitivity in both the original and validation cohorts. An association between a missense DCLRE1C variant and V-gene and J-gene trimming of TCR beta chains was found in a later genetic analysis and replicated in an independent cohort. According to a later genetic analysis, donors in an Asian-associated ancestry cluster had fewer N-insertions in productive TCRs than the roughly 670-donor mean. Linkage disequilibrium might explain the correlated functional status among segregating V segments, but an unknown experimental factor could not be excluded. A further reported finding was that TCR beta sequences accurately predicted the HLA-A and HLA-B alleles for most subjects in the first cohort. A few of the identified cytomegalovirus-associated TCR beta chains were confirmed in vitro to be specific for cytomegalovirus antigens. The only immune exposure information available for the cohort was CMV serostatus. Presence/absence analyses assumed roughly uniform sequencing depth across donors, an assumption that may not hold. Strong co-occurrence of HLA alleles, especially DR and DQ, made assigning TCR associations to individual alleles difficult. In an earlier analysis of more than 500 of the donors, most TCR beta V segments appeared in productive rearrangements about 87% or about 30% of the time, broadly matching IMGT annotations. Some IMGT-functional V segments, including TRBV6-2 and TRBV6-3, could not be told apart with the 87-base-pair reads, so those segments were excluded. This cohort had only TCR beta chains sequenced, and the lack of alpha or paired-chain data limited which features could be detected. According to the authors, the approach could potentially be generalized to other disease states and immunological phenotypes. Because some donors lacked HLA typing at each locus, the association tests relied only on the typed subset. In a later analysis, HLA-associated TCR beta chains were found to be more clonally expanded and to have lower generation probabilities than equally common non-associated chains. The earlier analysis of nearly 600 of the donors excluded some 15 rarely observed V segments, including chromosome 9 orphons, because counts were too low. In a later analysis, several top co-occurrence clusters were reported to appear linked to parvovirus B19, influenza, CMV and Epstein-Barr virus. The study listed 170 or so TCR beta chains as associated with cytomegalovirus.

In total, more than 500 healthy bone marrow donors made up the cohort. Cohort members were all nominally healthy when sampled, although unrecorded immune exposures were likely present. The donor was CMV seropositive and belonged to the group of 250 to 300 seropositive cohort members. Each donor provided a peripheral blood sample, and peripheral blood mononuclear cells were used for TCR beta sequencing. The Qiagen DNeasy Blood Extraction Kit was used to extract genomic DNA from the blood cell samples. The method behind the library was the immunoSEQ multiplex PCR assay. The multiplex PCR relied on a mix of 60 forward primers for TCR Vbeta segments and 13 reverse primers for TCR Jbeta segments. The CDR3 region of rearranged TCR beta genes was amplified from genomic DNA with a multiplex PCR assay. The amplified TCR beta libraries were sequenced on the Illumina HiSeq System as 87-base-pair reads. Per the authors' processing: A later analysis tallied some 79 million unique TCR beta chains across the 666 repertoires, and 10 million to 11 million of those chains were shared by two or more donors. Raw reads were error-corrected and collapsed into unique sequences with a nearest-neighbor algorithm that merged closely related sequences to remove PCR and sequencing errors. CDR3 sequences were aligned to IMGT reference sequences to assign V, D and J gene segments. For a sequence to be retained, a match of at least six nucleotides was required to both a V gene segment and a J gene segment. Rearrangements were called productive when the CDR3 lacked stop codons and stayed in frame with V and J; all others were non-productive. Following IMGT convention, CDR3 was defined as the stretch from the second conserved V-encoded cysteine up to the conserved J-encoded phenylalanine. The earlier analysis of about 500 of the donors excluded sequences that lacked an unambiguous match to a single V gene segment. An earlier analysis of 500 to 700 of the donors classified V segments as functional when productive rearrangements were above 56.7% and as segregating when the standard deviation between donors was above 5%. A statistical classification framework was built to diagnose cytomegalovirus status from the catalog of TCR beta chain sequences. V and J gene assignment, in a later analysis, came from comparing TCR nucleotide sequences with IMGT/GENE-DB human TR gene sequences. A later analysis assigned CDR3 sequences and most-parsimonious VDJ recombination scenarios with the TCRdist pipeline. A later analysis defined each TCR beta chain by its CDR3 amino acid sequence plus V-gene family, and excluded reads lacking a unique V-gene family. To address suspected cross-contamination and a sequencing artifact, a later analysis removed under 600 highly shared, low-generation-probability nucleotide sequences. In a later analysis, a clonal expansion index for each public chain was calculated from normalized within-repertoire ranks of inferred template counts. Generation probabilities in a later analysis came from a VDJ recombination model fitted to out-of-frame rearrangements, and those results were checked against IGoR. In a later analysis, TCR-TCR, TCR-HLA and TCR-CMV co-occurrence was scored with hypergeometric tests, and a repertoire-size bias correction was applied to TCR pairs. In a later analysis, false discovery rates were estimated by permuting HLA or CMV assignments 20 times. In a later analysis, co-occurring TCRs were grouped using DBSCAN, with TCRdist sequence similarity added in when clustering inside HLA-allele-positive subsets. Co-occurrence clustering excluded repertoires with fewer than 30,000 or more than 120,000 public chains, plus five with anomalous nucleotide sharing. The table was pulled from immuneACCESS by TCRdb, which kept in-frame rearrangements only. Such tables lose some clones; where checked, under half of the loss comes from unresolved V genes, and the rest has no known cause. V and J calls plus clone size are reproduced from that table; the DNA served to infer D and trimming. The sample has about 53,000 clones on record. The top ten constitute around 11% of the sample.

The CDR3 runs 17 residues from the cysteine to the phenylalanine. Only CDR3 DNA remains: 51 bases, in frame from the first base. The junction shows trimming of 7 bases on V and 5 bases on J, plus 27 bases between the germline ends. As encoded in the germline V gene (reference sequence), CDR1 is SEHNR while CDR2 is FQNEAQ. The sequence links TRBV7-9 to TRBJ2-7; a weak D assignment points to TRBD2 (5 bases agree). The sample comprised PBMCs. This receptor was obtained from a man aged 18 to 30 in good health and CMV-seropositive. The CDR3 corresponds to CASNPYFLASKADEQYF. The nucleotide sequence is given as TGTGCCAGCAACCCGTACTTCCTAGCCTCGAAGGCTGACGAGCAGTACTTC. Joined to the reference TRBV7-9 and TRBJ2-7 proteins, this CDR3 gives the full variable domain: DTGVSQNPRHKITKRGQNVTFRCDPISEHNRLYWYRQTLGQGPEFLTYFQNEAQLEKSRLLSDRFSAERPKGSFSTLEIQRTEQGDSAMYLCASNPYFLASKADEQYFGPGTRLTVT.